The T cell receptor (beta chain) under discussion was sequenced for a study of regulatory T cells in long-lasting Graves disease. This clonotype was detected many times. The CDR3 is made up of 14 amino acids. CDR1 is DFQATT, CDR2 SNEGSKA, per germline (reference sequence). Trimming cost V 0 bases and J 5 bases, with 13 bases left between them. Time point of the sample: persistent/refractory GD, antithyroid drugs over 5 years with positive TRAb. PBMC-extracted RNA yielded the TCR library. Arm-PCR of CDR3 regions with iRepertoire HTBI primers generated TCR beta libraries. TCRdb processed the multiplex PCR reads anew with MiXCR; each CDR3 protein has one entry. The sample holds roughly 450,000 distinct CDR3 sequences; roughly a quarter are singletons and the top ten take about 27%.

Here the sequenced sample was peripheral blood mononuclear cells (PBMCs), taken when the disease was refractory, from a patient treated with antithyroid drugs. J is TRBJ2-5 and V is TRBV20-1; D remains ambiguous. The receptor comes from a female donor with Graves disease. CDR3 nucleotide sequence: TGCAGTGCTAGAGAAGTGGGAAAAGGGGAGACCCAGTACTTC. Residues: CSAREVGKGETQYF.